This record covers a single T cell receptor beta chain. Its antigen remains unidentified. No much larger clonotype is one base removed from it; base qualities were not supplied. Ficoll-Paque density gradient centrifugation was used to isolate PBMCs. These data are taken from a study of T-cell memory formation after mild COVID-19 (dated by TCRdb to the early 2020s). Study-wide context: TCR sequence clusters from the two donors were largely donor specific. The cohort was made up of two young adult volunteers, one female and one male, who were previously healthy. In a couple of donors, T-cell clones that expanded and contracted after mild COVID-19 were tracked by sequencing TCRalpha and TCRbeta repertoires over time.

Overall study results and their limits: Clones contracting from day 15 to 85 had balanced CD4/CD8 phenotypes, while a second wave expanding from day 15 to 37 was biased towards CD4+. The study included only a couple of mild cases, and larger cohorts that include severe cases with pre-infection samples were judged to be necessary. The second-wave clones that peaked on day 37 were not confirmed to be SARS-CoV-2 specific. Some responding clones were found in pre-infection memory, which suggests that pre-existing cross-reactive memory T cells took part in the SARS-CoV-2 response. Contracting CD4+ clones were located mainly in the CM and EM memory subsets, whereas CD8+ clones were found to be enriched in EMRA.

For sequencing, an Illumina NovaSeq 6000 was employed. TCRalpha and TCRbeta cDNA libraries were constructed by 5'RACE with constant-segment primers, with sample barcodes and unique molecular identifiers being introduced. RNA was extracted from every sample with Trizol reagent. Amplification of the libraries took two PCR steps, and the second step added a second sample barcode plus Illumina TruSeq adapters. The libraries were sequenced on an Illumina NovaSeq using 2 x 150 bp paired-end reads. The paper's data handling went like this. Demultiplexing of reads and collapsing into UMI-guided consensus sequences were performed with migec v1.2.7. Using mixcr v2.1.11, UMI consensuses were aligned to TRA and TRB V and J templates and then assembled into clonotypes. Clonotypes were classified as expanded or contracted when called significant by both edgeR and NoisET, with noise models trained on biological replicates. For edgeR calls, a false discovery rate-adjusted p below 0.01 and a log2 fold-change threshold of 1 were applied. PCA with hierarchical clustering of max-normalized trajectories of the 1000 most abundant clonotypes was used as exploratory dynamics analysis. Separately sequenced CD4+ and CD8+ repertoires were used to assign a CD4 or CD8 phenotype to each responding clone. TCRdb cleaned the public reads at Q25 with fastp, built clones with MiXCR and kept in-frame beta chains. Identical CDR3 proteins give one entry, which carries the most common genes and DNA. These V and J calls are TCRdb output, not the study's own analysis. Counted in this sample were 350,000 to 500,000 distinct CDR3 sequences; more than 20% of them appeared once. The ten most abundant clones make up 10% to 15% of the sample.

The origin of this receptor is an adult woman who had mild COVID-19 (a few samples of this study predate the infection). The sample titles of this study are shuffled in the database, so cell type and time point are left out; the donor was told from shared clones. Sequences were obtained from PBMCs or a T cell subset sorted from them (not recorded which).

The CDR3 corresponds to CASSGGSTSGNTIYF. The DNA reads as follows: TGCGCCAGCAGCGGAGGGTCCACTTCTGGAAACACCATATATTTT. The sequence links TRBV5-1 to TRBJ1-3; the D segment cannot be called with confidence. Counted from cysteine to phenylalanine, this CDR3 has 15 amino acids. Solely the CDR3 DNA is kept, with 45 bases framed from the first base. Deletion took 4 bases off V and 1 base off J, with a span of 12 bases between the germline ends. Taken from the germline V gene, the CDR1 and CDR2 loops are SGHRS and YFSETQ.